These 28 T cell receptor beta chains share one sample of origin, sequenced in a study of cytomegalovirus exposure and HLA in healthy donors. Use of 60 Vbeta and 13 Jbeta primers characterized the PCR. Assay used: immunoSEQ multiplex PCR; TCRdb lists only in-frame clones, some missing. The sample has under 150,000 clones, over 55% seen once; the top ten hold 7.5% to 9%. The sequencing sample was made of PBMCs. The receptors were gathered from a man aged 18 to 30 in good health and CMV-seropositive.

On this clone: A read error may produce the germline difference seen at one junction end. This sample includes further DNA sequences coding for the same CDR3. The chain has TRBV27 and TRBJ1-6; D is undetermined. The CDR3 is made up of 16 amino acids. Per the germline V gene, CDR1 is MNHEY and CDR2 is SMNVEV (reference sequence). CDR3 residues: CASSANGGRFGAPLHF. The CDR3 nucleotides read TGCGCCAGCAGCGCCAATGGTGGCAGGTTCGGTGCACCCCTCCACTTT.

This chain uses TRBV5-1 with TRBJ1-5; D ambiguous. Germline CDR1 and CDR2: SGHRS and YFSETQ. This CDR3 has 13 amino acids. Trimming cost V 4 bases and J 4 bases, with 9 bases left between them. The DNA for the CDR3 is TGCGCCAGCAGCCTGGAGCTGAATCAGCCCCAGCATTTT. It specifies CASSLELNQPQHF.

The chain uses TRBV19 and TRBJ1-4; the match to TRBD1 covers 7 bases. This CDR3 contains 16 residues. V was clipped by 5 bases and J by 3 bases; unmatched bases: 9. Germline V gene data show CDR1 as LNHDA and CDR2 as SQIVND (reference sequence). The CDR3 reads CASSVRPGQPNEKLFF. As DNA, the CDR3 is TGTGCCAGTAGTGTCCGTCCGGGACAGCCTAATGAAAAACTGTTTTTT. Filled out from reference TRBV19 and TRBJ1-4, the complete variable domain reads DGGITQSPKYLFRKEGQNVTLSCEQNLNHDAMYWYRQDPGQGLRLIYYSQIVNDFQKGDIAEGYSVSREKKESFPLTVTSAQKNPTAFYLCASSVRPGQPNEKLFFGSGTQLSVL.

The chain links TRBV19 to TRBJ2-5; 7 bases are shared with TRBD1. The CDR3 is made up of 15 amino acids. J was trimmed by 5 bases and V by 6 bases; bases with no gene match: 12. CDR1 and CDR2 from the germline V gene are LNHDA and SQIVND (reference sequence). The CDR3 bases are TGTGCCAGTAGATACAGGGGTTACGGGACGGAGACCCAGTACTTC. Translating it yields CASRYRGYGTETQYF.

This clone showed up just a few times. The CDR3 DNA reads as TGCGCCAGCAGCCAAGTTCCAGGAGGGTCGAATTCACCCCTCCACTTT. Translation: CASSQVPGGSNSPLHF. V is TRBV4-1 and J is TRBJ1-6; D remains unclear. Per germline, CDR1 MGHRA and CDR2 YSYEKL. V gave up 1 base and J gave up 7 bases, with 14 bases separating them. This CDR3 has 16 residues.

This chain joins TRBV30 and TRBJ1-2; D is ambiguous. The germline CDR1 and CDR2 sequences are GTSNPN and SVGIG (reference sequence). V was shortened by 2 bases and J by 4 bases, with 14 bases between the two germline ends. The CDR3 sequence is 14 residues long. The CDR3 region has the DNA TGTGCCTGGAGTCCCGGAGTCGGTGGCTATGGCTACACCTTC. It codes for CAWSPGVGGYGYTF.

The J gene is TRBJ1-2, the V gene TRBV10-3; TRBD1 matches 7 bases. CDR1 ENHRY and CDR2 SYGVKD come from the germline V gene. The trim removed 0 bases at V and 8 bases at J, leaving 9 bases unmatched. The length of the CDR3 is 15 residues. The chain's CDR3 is CAISESKGGGIGYTF. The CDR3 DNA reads TGTGCCATCAGTGAGTCGAAAGGGGGCGGAATCGGCTACACCTTC.

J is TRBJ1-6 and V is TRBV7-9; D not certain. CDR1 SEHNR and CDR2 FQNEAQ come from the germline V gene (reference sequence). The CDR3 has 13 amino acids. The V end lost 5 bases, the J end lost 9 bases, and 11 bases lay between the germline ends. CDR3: CASSEIHGSPLHF. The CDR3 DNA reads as TGTGCCAGCAGCGAGATCCACGGTTCACCCCTCCACTTT.

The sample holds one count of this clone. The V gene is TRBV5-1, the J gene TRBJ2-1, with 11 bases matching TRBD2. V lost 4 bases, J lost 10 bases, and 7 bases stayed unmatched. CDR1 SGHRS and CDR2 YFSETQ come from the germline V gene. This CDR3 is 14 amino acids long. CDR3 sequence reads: CASSSPGTSGEQFF. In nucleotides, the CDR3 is TGCGCCAGCAGCAGTCCCGGGACTAGCGGAGAGCAGTTCTTC.

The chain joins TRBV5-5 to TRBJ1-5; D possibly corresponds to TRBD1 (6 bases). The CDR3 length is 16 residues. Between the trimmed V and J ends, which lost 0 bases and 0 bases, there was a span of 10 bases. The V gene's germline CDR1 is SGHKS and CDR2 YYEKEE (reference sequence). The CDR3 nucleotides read TGTGCCAGCAGCTTGGGGGACATAAATAGCAATCAGCCCCAGCATTTT. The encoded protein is CASSLGDINSNQPQHF.

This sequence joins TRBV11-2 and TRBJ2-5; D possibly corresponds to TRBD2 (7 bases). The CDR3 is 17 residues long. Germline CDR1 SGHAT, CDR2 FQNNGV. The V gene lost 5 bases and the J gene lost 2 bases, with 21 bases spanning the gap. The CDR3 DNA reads TGTGCCAGCAGCCTATACGGGAGAGGGGGGGCACAAGAGACCCAGTACTTC. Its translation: CASSLYGRGGAQETQYF.

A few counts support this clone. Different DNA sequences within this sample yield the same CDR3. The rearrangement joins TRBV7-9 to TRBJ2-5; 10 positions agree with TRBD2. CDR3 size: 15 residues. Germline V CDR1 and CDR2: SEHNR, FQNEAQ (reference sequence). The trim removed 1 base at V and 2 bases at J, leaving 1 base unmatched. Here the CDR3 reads CASSLVTSGQETQYF. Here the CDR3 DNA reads TGTGCCAGCAGCTTAGTGACTAGCGGGCAAGAGACCCAGTACTTC.

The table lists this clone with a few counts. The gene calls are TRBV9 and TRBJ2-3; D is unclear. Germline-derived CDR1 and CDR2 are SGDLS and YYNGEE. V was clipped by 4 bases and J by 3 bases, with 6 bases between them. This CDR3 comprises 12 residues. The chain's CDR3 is CASSLGTDTQYF. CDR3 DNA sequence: TGTGCCAGCAGCCTCGGGACAGATACGCAGTATTTT.

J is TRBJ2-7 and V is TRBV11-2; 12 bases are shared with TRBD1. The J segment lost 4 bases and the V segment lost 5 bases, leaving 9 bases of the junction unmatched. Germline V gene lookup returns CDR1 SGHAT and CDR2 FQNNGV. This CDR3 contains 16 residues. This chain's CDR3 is CASSRAGTGGRYEQYF. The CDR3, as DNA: TGTGCCAGCAGCCGGGCAGGGACAGGGGGCAGGTACGAGCAGTACTTC.

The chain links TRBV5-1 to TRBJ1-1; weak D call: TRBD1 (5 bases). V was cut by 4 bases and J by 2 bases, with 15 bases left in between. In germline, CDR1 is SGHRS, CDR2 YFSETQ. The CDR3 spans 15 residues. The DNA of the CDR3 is TGCGCCAGCAGCAAGCGACAGCCACCTAACACTGAAGCTTTCTTT. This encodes CASSKRQPPNTEAFF.

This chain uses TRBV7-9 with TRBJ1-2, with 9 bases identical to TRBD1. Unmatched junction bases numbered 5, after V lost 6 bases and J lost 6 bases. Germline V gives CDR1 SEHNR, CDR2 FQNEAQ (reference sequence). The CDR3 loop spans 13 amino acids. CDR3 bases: TGTGCCAGCAGTTCTGGACAGGGGCATGGCTACACCTTC. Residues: CASSSGQGHGYTF. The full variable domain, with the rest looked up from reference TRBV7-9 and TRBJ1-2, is DTGVSQNPRHKITKRGQNVTFRCDPISEHNRLYWYRQTLGQGPEFLTYFQNEAQLEKSRLLSDRFSAERPKGSFSTLEIQRTEQGDSAMYLCASSSGQGHGYTFGSGTRLTVV.

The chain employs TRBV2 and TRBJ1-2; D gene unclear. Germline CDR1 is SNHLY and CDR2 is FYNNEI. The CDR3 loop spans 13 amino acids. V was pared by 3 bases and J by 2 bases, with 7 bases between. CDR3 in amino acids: CASSDTANYGYTF. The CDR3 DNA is TGTGCCAGCAGTGATACAGCCAACTATGGCTACACCTTC.

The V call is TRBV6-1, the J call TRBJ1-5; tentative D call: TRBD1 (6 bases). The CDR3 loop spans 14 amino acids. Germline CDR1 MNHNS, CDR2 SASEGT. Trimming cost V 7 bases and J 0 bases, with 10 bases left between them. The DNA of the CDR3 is TGTGCCAGCAAGAACAGGGATAGCAATCAGCCCCAGCATTTT. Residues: CASKNRDSNQPQHF.

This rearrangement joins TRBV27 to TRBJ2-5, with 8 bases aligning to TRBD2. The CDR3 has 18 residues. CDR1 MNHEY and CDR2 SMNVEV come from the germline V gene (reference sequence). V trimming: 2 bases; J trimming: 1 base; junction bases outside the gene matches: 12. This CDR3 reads CASSLLSPRGTSQETQYF. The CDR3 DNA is TGTGCCAGCAGTTTACTCTCGCCCCGGGGGACTAGCCAAGAGACCCAGTACTTC.

The CDR3 spells CASSPGLAGNSYEQYF. The CDR3 region has the DNA TGTGCCAGCAGCCCAGGACTAGCGGGGAACTCCTACGAGCAGTACTTC. The chain is built from TRBV11-2 and TRBJ2-7, with 12 bases that match TRBD2. This CDR3 region has 16 residues. The V segment lost 5 bases and the J segment 0 bases; nucleotides outside the gene matches: 5. The germline V gene encodes CDR1 SGHAT and CDR2 FQNNGV.

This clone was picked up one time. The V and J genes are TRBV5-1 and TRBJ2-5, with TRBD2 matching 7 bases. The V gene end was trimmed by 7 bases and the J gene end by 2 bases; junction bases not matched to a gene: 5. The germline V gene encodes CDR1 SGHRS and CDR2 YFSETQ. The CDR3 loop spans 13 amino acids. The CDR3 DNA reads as TGCGCCAGCGGCGTCGGGGGGCAAGAGACCCAGTACTTC. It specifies CASGVGGQETQYF.

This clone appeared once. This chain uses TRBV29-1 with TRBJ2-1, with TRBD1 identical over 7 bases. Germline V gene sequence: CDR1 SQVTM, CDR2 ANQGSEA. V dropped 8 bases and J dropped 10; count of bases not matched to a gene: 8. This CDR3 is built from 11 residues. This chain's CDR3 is CSLAQGSEQFF. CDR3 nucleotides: TGCAGCTTAGCACAGGGGTCGGAGCAGTTCTTC.

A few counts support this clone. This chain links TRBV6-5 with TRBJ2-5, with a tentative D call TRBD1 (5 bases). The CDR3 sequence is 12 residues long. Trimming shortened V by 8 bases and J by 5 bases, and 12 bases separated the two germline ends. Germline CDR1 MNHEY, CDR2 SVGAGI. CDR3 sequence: CASGRGLETQYF. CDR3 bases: TGTGCCAGCGGTAGGGGTCTGGAGACCCAGTACTTC.

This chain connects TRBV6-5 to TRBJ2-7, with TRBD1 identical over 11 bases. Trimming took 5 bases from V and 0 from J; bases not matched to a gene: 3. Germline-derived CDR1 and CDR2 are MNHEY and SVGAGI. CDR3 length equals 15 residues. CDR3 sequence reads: CASSRGQGASYEQYV. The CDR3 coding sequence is TGTGCCAGCAGTCGAGGACAGGGGGCCTCCTACGAGCAGTACGTC.

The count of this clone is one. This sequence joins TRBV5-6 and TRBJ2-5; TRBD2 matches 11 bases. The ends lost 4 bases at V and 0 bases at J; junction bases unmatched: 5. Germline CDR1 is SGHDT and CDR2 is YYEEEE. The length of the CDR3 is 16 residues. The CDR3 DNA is TGTGCCAGCAGCGCACTAGCGGGGGCGAACCAAGAGACCCAGTACTTC. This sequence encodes CASSALAGANQETQYF.

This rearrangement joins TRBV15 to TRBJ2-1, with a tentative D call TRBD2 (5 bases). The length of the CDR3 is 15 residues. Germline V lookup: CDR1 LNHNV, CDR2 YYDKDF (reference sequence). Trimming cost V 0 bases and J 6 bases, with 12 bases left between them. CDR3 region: CATSRDRGTVNEQFF. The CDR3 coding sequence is TGTGCCACCAGCAGAGATCGGGGAACGGTCAATGAGCAGTTCTTC.

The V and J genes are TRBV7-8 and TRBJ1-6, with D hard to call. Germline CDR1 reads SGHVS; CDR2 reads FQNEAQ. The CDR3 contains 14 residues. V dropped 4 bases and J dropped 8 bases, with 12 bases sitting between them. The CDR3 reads CASSSRTQDSPLHF. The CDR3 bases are TGTGCCAGCAGCTCCCGGACTCAGGATTCACCCCTCCACTTT.

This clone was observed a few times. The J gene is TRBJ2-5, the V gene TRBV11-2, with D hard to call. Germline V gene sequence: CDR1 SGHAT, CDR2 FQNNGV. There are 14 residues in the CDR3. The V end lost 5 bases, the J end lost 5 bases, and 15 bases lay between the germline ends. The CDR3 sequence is CASSPSRGWETQYF. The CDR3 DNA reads TGTGCCAGCAGCCCAAGTCGCGGTTGGGAGACCCAGTACTTC.